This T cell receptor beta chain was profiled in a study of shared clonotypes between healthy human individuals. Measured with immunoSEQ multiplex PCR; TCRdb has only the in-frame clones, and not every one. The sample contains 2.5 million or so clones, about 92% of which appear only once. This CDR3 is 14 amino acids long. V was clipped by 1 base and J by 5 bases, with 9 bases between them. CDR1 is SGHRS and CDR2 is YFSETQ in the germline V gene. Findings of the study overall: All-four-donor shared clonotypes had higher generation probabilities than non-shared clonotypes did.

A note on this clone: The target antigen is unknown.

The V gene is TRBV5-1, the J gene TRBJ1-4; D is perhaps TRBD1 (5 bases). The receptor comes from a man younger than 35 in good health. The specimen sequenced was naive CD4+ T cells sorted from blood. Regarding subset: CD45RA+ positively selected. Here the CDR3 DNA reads TGCGCCAGCAGCTTGACAGGAAAAAATGAAAAACTGTTTTTT. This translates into CASSLTGKNEKLFF. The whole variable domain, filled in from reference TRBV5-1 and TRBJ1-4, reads KAGVTQTPRYLIKTRGQQVTLSCSPISGHRSVSWYQQTPGQGLQFLFEYFSETQRNKGNFPGRFSGRQFSNSRSEMNVSTLELGDSALYLCASSLTGKNEKLFFGSGTQLSVL.